This TCR beta chain was documented in a study of blood T cell repertoires in COVID-19. In the study overall: Acute and convalescent COVID-19 specimens originated in the United States, Italy and Spain.

In the original processing: Reference gene primer amplification yielded estimated nucleated cell counts. The assay was immunoSEQ multiplex PCR, and TCRdb's table has in-frame clones only and misses some. The V and J calls and clone size were taken over from that table, and D and trimming were inferred from the DNA. The sample consists of tens of thousands of clones, around nine tenths of them appearing once. This CDR3 is 14 amino acids long. V was trimmed by 2 bases and J by 9 bases, leaving 15 bases between them. Germline V gene lookup returns CDR1 SGHNT and CDR2 YYREEE (reference sequence). The chain links TRBV5-4 to TRBJ2-1, with a tentative D call TRBD2 (6 bases). The receptor's source is a woman in her forties or fifties with active or convalescent COVID-19. The sequencing sample was made of peripheral blood. The CDR3 loop reads CASSLPGGPREQFF. The CDR3 nucleotides read TGTGCCAGCAGCTTACCCGGAGGGCCCCGTGAGCAGTTCTTC.